This is a list of T cell receptor beta chains from one sample in a study of T cell changes during pregnancy in multiple sclerosis. Assay: immunoSEQ multiplex PCR; the TCRdb copy retains only in-frame clones and omits some. The sample lists tens of thousands of clones; approximately 87% were seen once. Sample: peripheral blood, taken after pregnancy. The receptors stem from a female donor in good health, enrolled as a control in a pregnancy study. CDR3s include the opening cysteine and the closing phenylalanine or tryptophan. Where a row states a size, it is once, few, many or the class of an expanded clone; other rows omit it.

>TRBJ2-1|once|TRBV30
CAWSVETGTYNEQFF
>TRBJ1-3|NA|TRBV5-1
CASSLAGGTGNTIYF
>TRBJ2-4|NA|TRBV10-2
CASSESIQGIQYF
>TRBJ2-7|NA|TRBV30
CAWSAGDDFAEQYF
>TRBJ2-3|NA|TRBV18
CASSPPVSLAGTDTQYF
>TRBJ2-7|NA|TRBV7-8
CASKRSLQGGYEQYF
>TRBJ1-2|NA|TRBV6-5
CASSPKDRGYGYTF
>TRBJ2-2|NA|TRBV10-2
CASSESRGTGELFF
>TRBJ2-1|NA|TRBV30
CAWSVLPGVLGEQFF
>TRBJ2-3|NA|TRBV10-3
CAIREGQGFTDTQYF
>TRBJ1-2|NA|TRBV18
CASSHRGEYGYTF
>TRBJ1-2|NA|TRBV30
CAWIRQGYSYGYTF
>TRBJ1-6|once|TRBV5-6
CASSPTGGGYNSPLHF
>TRBJ1-1|NA|TRBV19
CASSTLRGRAFF
>TRBJ2-5|NA|TRBV5-4
CASSRSGGPFTETQYF
>TRBJ2-5|NA|TRBV2
CASSRDTLQRETQYF
>TRBJ1-4|NA|TRBV4-1
CASSQDLGGDEKLFF
>TRBJ2-7|NA|TRBV10-3
CAISGPGEGREQYF
>TRBJ2-3|NA|TRBV5-4
CASSSHATDTQYF
>TRBJ1-2|NA|TRBV27
CASSEGGKVDGYTF
>TRBJ1-5|NA|TRBV30
CAWSVPGAGNQPQHF
>TRBJ1-5|NA|TRBV6-1
CASSEESWESGQPQHF
>TRBJ1-1|NA|TRBV5-4
CASSLVGQRNTEAFF
>TRBJ1-4|once|TRBV5-1
CASSSGGTNEKLFF
>TRBJ2-2|NA|TRBV9
CASSVGLGAGVNTGELFF
>TRBJ1-5|NA|TRBV27
CASSSGYSNQPQHF
>TRBJ2-7|NA|TRBV4-1
CASSPGRTSGDEQYF
>TRBJ2-7|few|TRBV7-2
CASSSGLAGSNEQYF
>TRBJ1-5|NA|TRBV30
CAWSRDRNQPQHF
>TRBJ1-1|NA|TRBV6-6
CASRGARGTEAFF
>TRBJ1-2|many|TRBV2
CASRVGGPYGYTF
>TRBJ1-1|NA|TRBV6-5
CASNPGLVNTEAFF
>TRBJ2-1|NA|TRBV7-9
CASSSSGGGGYNEQFF
>TRBJ2-3|NA|TRBV11-3
CASSLETTGTRSTDTQYF
>TRBJ2-4|NA|TRBV10-1
CASSEGGEGKNIQYF
>TRBJ1-6|NA|TRBV19
CASKMADYNSPLHF
>TRBJ1-1|once|TRBV10-3
CAIQGSGDTEAFF
>TRBJ2-2|once|TRBV4-3
CASSQGDRAPGELFF
>TRBJ1-2|NA|TRBV12-5
CASGFQGWDGYTF
>TRBJ2-7|NA|TRBV30
CASTGTGVPYEQYF
>TRBJ1-4|NA|TRBV2
CASSQDRVANEKLFF
>TRBJ1-5|NA|TRBV5-6
CASSSQGAPQPQHF
>TRBJ1-1|NA|TRBV7-9
CASSLAVRSADTEAFF
>TRBJ2-1|NA|TRBV11-2
CASSPGQGRFF
>TRBJ2-2|NA|TRBV5-4
CASSKASGSENTGELFF
>TRBJ1-1|NA|TRBV7-9
CASSLKGYDTEAFF
>TRBJ1-2|NA|TRBV11-3
CASSLGVRGLFDYGYTF
>TRBJ1-4|once|TRBV29-1
CSVSTGGGEKLFF
>TRBJ1-5|once|TRBV28
CASSLSGDPQDYSNQPQHF
>TRBJ2-2|NA|TRBV4-3
CASSQEFEGARTGELFF
>TRBJ2-7|NA|TRBV6-5
CASRAGGTYEQYF
>TRBJ1-1|NA|TRBV30
CAWSVSRVVSEAFF
>TRBJ1-1|NA|TRBV5-5
CASSLVPRVNTEAFF
>TRBJ1-4|NA|TRBV14
CASSQALRGPLEKLFF